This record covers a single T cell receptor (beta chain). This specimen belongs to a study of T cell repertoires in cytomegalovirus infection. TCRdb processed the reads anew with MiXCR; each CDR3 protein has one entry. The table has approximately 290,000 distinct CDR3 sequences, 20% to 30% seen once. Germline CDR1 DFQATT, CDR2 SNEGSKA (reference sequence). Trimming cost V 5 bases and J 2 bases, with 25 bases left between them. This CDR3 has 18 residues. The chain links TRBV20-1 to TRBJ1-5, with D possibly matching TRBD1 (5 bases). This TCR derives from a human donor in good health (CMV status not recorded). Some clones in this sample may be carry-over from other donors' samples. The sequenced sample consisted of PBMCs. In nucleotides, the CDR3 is TGCAGTGCTTCCGGGTCCGGGACTCGGGTCGAGGGCAATCAGCCCCAGCATTTT. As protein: CSASGSGTRVEGNQPQHF.